These 15 T cell receptor beta chains were all obtained from the same sample, sequenced in a study of T cell responses to AZD1222 COVID-19 vaccine. The protocol was immunoSEQ multiplex PCR, while the TCRdb copy is restricted to in-frame clones and leaves out a portion. The data hold some 130,000 clones, with about nine tenths observed a single time. This material consisted of peripheral blood, taken on day 0 of AZD1222 vaccination. These receptors all come from an adult in good health.

The V gene is TRBV6-5, the J gene TRBJ1-2, with D possibly matching TRBD1 (5 bases). Germline V gives CDR1 MNHEY, CDR2 SVGAGI. There are 15 residues in the CDR3. The V and J ends lost 0 bases and 6 bases respectively, with 14 bases between them. The CDR3 DNA reads TGTGCCAGCAGTTACTCGAGGGACGCGTGGGATGGCTACACCTTC. Translating gives CASSYSRDAWDGYTF.

The chain combines TRBV13 with TRBJ1-5; perhaps TRBD1 as D (6 bases). Germline CDR1 is PRHDT and CDR2 is FYEKMQ (reference sequence). CDR3 length: 16 residues. With 3 bases removed from V and 0 bases from J, the gap between germline ends came to 12 bases. The CDR3 nucleotides are TGTGCCAGCAGCTTGCGAGGACAGCATAGCAATCAGCCCCAGCATTTT. This encodes CASSLRGQHSNQPQHF.

This chain connects TRBV14 to TRBJ2-3, with D perhaps given as TRBD1 or TRBD2 (5 bases each). This CDR3 comprises 15 residues. Per the germline V gene, CDR1 is SGHDN and CDR2 is FVKESK. Trimming cost V 3 bases and J 6 bases, with 16 bases left between them. CDR3 sequence reads: CASSQDTGRLDTQYF. The CDR3 DNA reads as TGTGCCAGCAGCCAGGACACGGGAAGGTTGGATACGCAGTATTTT.

The rearrangement links TRBV5-1 to TRBJ1-4; 9 nucleotides align to TRBD1. This CDR3 has 14 amino acids. V lost 3 bases, J lost 7 bases, and 4 bases stayed unmatched. Per the germline V gene, CDR1 is SGHRS and CDR2 is YFSETQ. This CDR3 is CASSSGQGSEKLFF. For the CDR3, the DNA is TGCGCCAGCAGCTCGGGACAGGGCTCTGAAAAACTGTTTTTT.

With regard to this clone: This CDR3 is also generated by other DNA sequences in the sample. This chain links TRBV11-3 with TRBJ2-2, with D possibly called TRBD1 or TRBD2 (6 bases each). V was trimmed by 3 bases and J by 5 bases, leaving 16 bases between them. The CDR3 is made up of 16 amino acids. Germline V lookup: CDR1 SGHNT, CDR2 YENEEA. The CDR3 reads CASSLAGGPKTGELFF. Written as DNA, the CDR3 is TGTGCCAGCAGCTTGGCTGGGGGGCCTAAAACCGGGGAGCTGTTTTTT.

The rearrangement links TRBV10-2 to TRBJ2-7, with 14 bases aligning to TRBD2. Trimming removed 7 bases from V and 6 bases from J; junction bases left unmatched: 5. CDR1 is WSHSY, CDR2 SAAADI, per germline. The CDR3 spans 14 residues. The CDR3 nucleotides are TGCGCCAGCACCTGGGGACTAGCGGGGGCCGAGCAGTACTTC. Amino acid sequence: CASTWGLAGAEQYF.

The chain joins TRBV7-9 to TRBJ1-5, with D perhaps matching TRBD1 (6 bases). V was pared by 5 bases and J by 3 bases, with 20 bases between. Germline CDR1 and CDR2: SEHNR and FQNEAQ (reference sequence). The CDR3 spans 17 residues. CDR3 amino acids: CASSPAALAGVNQPQHF. The CDR3 nucleotides read TGTGCCAGCAGCCCGGCGGCTTTGGCAGGGGTCAATCAGCCCCAGCATTTT.

The rearrangement links TRBV30 to TRBJ1-5; D might be TRBD1 (5 bases). Trimming left V 1 base short and J 5 bases short, with 12 bases between. This CDR3 region has 14 residues. Germline CDR1 is GTSNPN and CDR2 is SVGIG (reference sequence). The CDR3 loop reads CAWSGGERYQPQHF. Written as DNA, the CDR3 is TGTGCCTGGAGTGGGGGGGAGAGGTATCAGCCCCAGCATTTT.

The J gene is TRBJ1-5, the V gene TRBV6-4, with 7 bases matching TRBD1. Germline-derived CDR1 and CDR2 are MRHNA and SNTAGT. This CDR3 contains 14 residues. V gave up 11 bases and J gave up 4 bases; unmatched junction bases: 11. The CDR3 DNA is TGTGCCGGCAAGACAGGGCCACAAAATCAGCCCCAGCATTTT. Its translation is CAGKTGPQNQPQHF.

This clone was seen a few times. The rearrangement joins TRBV19 to TRBJ2-1; 12 nucleotides line up with TRBD2. The germline gives CDR1 LNHDA, CDR2 SQIVND (reference sequence). V shed 3 bases, J shed 5 bases, and the junction held 8 bases outside the gene matches. The CDR3 covers 17 residues. CDR3 residues: CASSISRTSGANNEQFF. DNA for the CDR3: TGTGCCAGTAGTATCTCCCGGACTAGCGGGGCAAACAATGAGCAGTTCTTC. Full variable domain (rest looked up from reference TRBV19 and TRBJ2-1): DGGITQSPKYLFRKEGQNVTLSCEQNLNHDAMYWYRQDPGQGLRLIYYSQIVNDFQKGDIAEGYSVSREKKESFPLTVTSAQKNPTAFYLCASSISRTSGANNEQFFGPGTRLTVL.

This chain uses TRBV9 with TRBJ2-3; D is possibly TRBD1 or TRBD2 (5 bases each). V gave up 0 bases and J gave up 3 bases, with 11 bases separating them. The CDR3 consists of 15 residues. Germline V gene lookup returns CDR1 SGDLS and CDR2 YYNGEE. DNA of the CDR3: TGTGCCAGCAGCGTAGGAAACGGGGCTACAGATACGCAGTATTTT. It specifies CASSVGNGATDTQYF.

The genes are TRBV5-1 and TRBJ2-7, with 8 bases lining up with TRBD2. This CDR3 region has 18 residues. From germline, CDR1 is SGHRS and CDR2 YFSETQ. The junction had 21 bases not matched to a gene; V was cut back by 4 bases and J by 6 bases. This CDR3 reads CASSSTSSPGTSSFEQYF. In nucleotides, the CDR3 is TGCGCCAGCAGCAGTACATCTTCCCCCGGGACTAGTTCGTTCGAGCAGTACTTC.

The chain is built from TRBV12-3 or TRBV12-4 and TRBJ1-1; D is uncertain. Between the trimmed V and J ends, which lost 4 bases and 5 bases, there was a span of 5 bases. The CDR3 consists of 11 residues. The CDR3 sequence: CASSYGTEAFF. The CDR3 nucleotides read TGTGCCAGCAGTTACGGGACTGAAGCTTTCTTT.

This clone has more than one count but fewer than ten. The CDR3 bases are TGTGCCAGCAGCTTCATATGGAGCTCCGGCCACGAGCAGTACTTC. Its translation: CASSFIWSSGHEQYF. The J gene is TRBJ2-7, the V gene TRBV11-2; D unclear. CDR3 length: 15 residues. The germline CDR1 and CDR2 sequences are SGHAT and FQNNGV. Trimming left V 3 bases short and J 5 bases short, with 17 bases between.

V is TRBV5-6 and J is TRBJ1-2; D is unclear. V lost 0 bases and J lost 5, with 17 bases in between. CDR1 is SGHDT, CDR2 YYEEEE, per germline. The CDR3 consists of 16 residues. The CDR3 nucleotides read TGTGCCAGCAGCTTGGAAGCGGCAGGAGCGGGGTATGGCTACACCTTC. This sequence encodes CASSLEAAGAGYGYTF.